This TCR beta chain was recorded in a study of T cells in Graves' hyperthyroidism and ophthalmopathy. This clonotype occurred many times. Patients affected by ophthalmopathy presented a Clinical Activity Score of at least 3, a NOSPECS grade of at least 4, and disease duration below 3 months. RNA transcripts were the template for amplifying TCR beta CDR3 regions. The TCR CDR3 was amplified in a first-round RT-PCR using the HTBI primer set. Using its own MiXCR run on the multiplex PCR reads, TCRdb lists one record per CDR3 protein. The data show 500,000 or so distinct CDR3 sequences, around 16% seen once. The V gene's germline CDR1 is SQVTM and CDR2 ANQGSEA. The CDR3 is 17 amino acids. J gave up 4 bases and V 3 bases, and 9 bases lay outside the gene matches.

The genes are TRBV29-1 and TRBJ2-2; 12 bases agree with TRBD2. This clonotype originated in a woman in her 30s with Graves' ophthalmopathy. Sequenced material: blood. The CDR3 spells CSVERRLAGDLTGELFF. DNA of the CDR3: TGCAGCGTTGAGCGGCGACTAGCGGGGGATCTCACCGGGGAGCTGTTTTTT.